This TCR beta chain was identified in a study of shared clonotypes between healthy human individuals. Looking at the study overall: Used for every donor were three CD4 naive, three CD4 memory, two CD8 naive and one CD8 memory plate.

Broader study findings: There were few donors, and this limited the genetic and exposure-history diversity represented.

J was trimmed by 7 bases and V by 2 bases; bases with no gene match: 6. Germline CDR1 is SGHRS and CDR2 is YFSETQ. This CDR3 is built from 15 residues. Generated by immunoSEQ multiplex PCR, the TCRdb table keeps only in-frame clones and is missing some. The sample shows approximately 2.3 million clones, over 85% of them seen only once. Worth noting for this clone: The antigen is not known.

V and J are TRBV5-1 and TRBJ2-1; 10 bases match TRBD1. The sequenced material came from naive CD4+ T cells from PBMCs. Subset: CD45RA+ positively selected. This sequence was found in a young man in good health. Some clones in this sample may be carry-over from other donors' samples. This chain's CDR3 is CASSLEGQGLNEQFF. The CDR3 DNA reads as TGCGCCAGCAGCTTAGAGGGACAGGGGCTAAATGAGCAGTTCTTC.